This T cell receptor (beta chain) was captured by sequencing in a study of control samples from healthy donors and cancer patients. The repertoire was sequenced with immunoSEQ multiplex PCR; TCRdb's copy has only in-frame clones and lacks some. The sample contains approximately 230,000 clones, approximately 80% of which appear only once. This CDR3 region has 15 residues. CDR1 and CDR2 (germline): SGHRS, YFSETQ. V was cut by 0 bases and J by 6 bases, with 16 bases left in between. The clonotype was recovered from a woman aged 55 to 70 with lung cancer. Sequenced sample: PBMCs. This chain links TRBV5-1 with TRBJ2-7; TRBD1 is a possible D gene (6 bases). The DNA of the CDR3 is TGCGCCAGCAGCTTGGCCGGGTCAGGGGCTGGCGAGCAGTACTTC. Translated, it gives CASSLAGSGAGEQYF.